This is a list of T cell receptor beta chains from one sample in a study of human T cells and chemical hapten exposure. TCRdb ran MiXCR on the RACE reads and lists one entry per CDR3 protein. The sample has about 190,000 distinct CDR3 sequences, approximately 24% seen once. The source material was whole blood, sampled in connection with sensitization to the hapten diphenylcyclopropenone (DPC). Receptor source: a woman aged 40-49 years with alopecia areata. Some clones in this sample may be carry-over from other donors' samples. Each CDR3 is given without its conserved first and last residue.

CDR3 length	V gene	J gene	CDR3 protein
11	TRBV20-1	TRBJ2-4	SAREGVGNIQY
13	TRBV20-1	TRBJ2-3	SAREHSGRGDTQY
13	TRBV28	TRBJ2-3	ASSFLGRDTDTQY
10	TRBV3-1	TRBJ1-1	ASSQGDTEAF
11	TRBV12-3/TRBV12-4	TRBJ2-2	ASSLPGAGELF
15	TRBV18	TRBJ1-1	ASSPRTMPRGGTEAF
14	TRBV28	TRBJ2-2	ASSLYGLAGTGELF
14	TRBV20-1	TRBJ2-4	SARDLGAVGKNIQY
10	TRBV6-2/TRBV6-3	TRBJ2-1	ASSYGIAEQF
13	TRBV4-2	TRBJ2-3	ASSHGQDRTDTQY
12	TRBV29-1	TRBJ2-3	SVPPGADTDTQY
14	TRBV4-3	TRBJ2-3	ASSQVTGGVADTQY
12	TRBV6-1	TRBJ2-7	ASSEQGDSYEQY
12	TRBV12-3/TRBV12-4	TRBJ1-5	ASSIGQGYQPQH
15	TRBV6-4	TRBJ1-5	ASSERGRLPRYQPQH
11	TRBV6-1	TRBJ1-1	ASNTLMNTEAF
14	TRBV6-2/TRBV6-3	TRBJ2-6	ASSVAESSGANVLT
13	TRBV7-2	TRBJ1-1	ASSLALGSGTEAF
12	TRBV27	TRBJ2-1	ASSLRGYYNEQF
12	TRBV28	TRBJ2-1	ASRAPSNFNEQF
13	TRBV3-1	TRBJ2-1	ASSHRDFSRNEQF
14	TRBV27	TRBJ2-1	ASSLSSSPIYNEQF
12	TRBV20-1	TRBJ2-1	SASLRERYGEQF
13	TRBV5-5	TRBJ2-2	ASSWTSGRNGELF
15	TRBV28	TRBJ2-2	ASSLSWLAENTGELF
12	TRBV2	TRBJ2-1	ASSGWGSSNEQF
13	TRBV7-8	TRBJ1-1	ASSLSGGANTEAF
11	TRBV20-1	TRBJ2-4	SLRQLAKNIQY